These 22 T cell receptor beta chains share one sample of origin, sequenced in a study of blood T cell repertoires in COVID-19. The repertoire was sequenced with immunoSEQ multiplex PCR; TCRdb's copy has only in-frame clones and lacks some. The sample includes 200,000 to 300,000 clones, about nine tenths of them seen just once. Material: PBMCs or T cells enriched from blood (not recorded which). All receptors come from a woman in her thirties or forties with acute COVID-19.

The chain is built from TRBV18 and TRBJ1-5; D is undetermined. The CDR3 length is 14 residues. Per germline, CDR1 KGHSH and CDR2 LQKENI. Trimming cost V 1 base and J 6 bases, with 10 bases left between them. This chain's CDR3 is CASSPQTDTQPQHF. The DNA of the CDR3 is TGTGCCAGCTCACCACAAACAGACACTCAGCCCCAGCATTTT.

The J gene is TRBJ2-7, the V gene TRBV3-1 (or the pseudogene TRBV3-2); 8 nucleotides match TRBD2. The V gene's germline CDR1 is LGHDT and CDR2 YNNKEL (reference sequence). The CDR3 sequence is 13 residues long. V dropped 0 bases and J dropped 7; count of bases not matched to a gene: 2. CDR3 loop: CASSQDTGGEQYV. The DNA of the CDR3 is TGTGCCAGCAGCCAAGATACGGGGGGGGAGCAGTACGTC.

This clone was seen just once. This sequence joins TRBV30 and TRBJ2-1; D might be TRBD2 (6 bases). This CDR3 has 13 amino acids. V lost 3 bases, J lost 0 bases, and 6 bases lay in between. Per the germline V gene, CDR1 is GTSNPN and CDR2 is SVGIG (reference sequence). The CDR3 sequence: CAWSGSSYNEQFF. CDR3 sequence (DNA): TGTGCCTGGAGCGGGAGCTCCTACAATGAGCAGTTCTTC.

The rearrangement uses TRBV27 and TRBJ1-1; 8 nucleotides align to TRBD1. Germline V gives CDR1 MNHEY, CDR2 SMNVEV (reference sequence). This CDR3 has 15 amino acids. V dropped 5 bases and J dropped 5; count of bases not matched to a gene: 10. CDR3 nucleotide sequence: TGTGCCAGCAGTAGGAACCAGGGGGCAGGTACTGAAGCTTTCTTT. Translating gives CASSRNQGAGTEAFF.

The CDR3, as DNA: TGTGCCAGCTCACCACGGACAGGGGTTCAAGAGACCCAGTACTTC. Translated, it gives CASSPRTGVQETQYF. The chain links TRBV18 to TRBJ2-5; TRBD1 matches 9 bases. The CDR3 has 15 amino acids. The V segment lost 1 base and the J segment 2 bases; nucleotides outside the gene matches: 2. CDR1 and CDR2 from the germline V gene are KGHSH and LQKENI. Full variable domain (missing parts from reference TRBV18 and TRBJ2-5): NAGVMQNPRHLVRRRGQEARLRCSPMKGHSHVYWYRQLPEEGLKFMVYLQKENIIDESGMPKERFSAEFPKEGPSILRIQQVVRGDSAAYFCASSPRTGVQETQYFGPGTRLLVL.

CDR3 DNA sequence: TGCGCCAGCAGCTCTTCCGGGACAGGCGGAAACACCATATATTTT. This codes for CASSSSGTGGNTIYF. J is TRBJ1-3 and V is TRBV5-1, with 8 bases aligning to TRBD1. The CDR3 runs to 15 residues. Germline trimming cut 3 bases from V and 4 bases from J; bases unmatched to any gene: 6. Germline values: CDR1 SGHRS, CDR2 YFSETQ.

This clone was counted a few times. This chain links TRBV5-1 with TRBJ2-5; 9 bases are shared with TRBD2. CDR1 and CDR2 (germline): SGHRS, YFSETQ. This CDR3 comprises 16 residues. The J segment lost 5 bases and the V segment lost 4 bases, leaving 12 bases of the junction unmatched. The CDR3 bases are TGCGCCAGCAGCGTTAGCGGGGGCTGGGGCGGGGAGACCCAGTACTTC. Its translation is CASSVSGGWGGETQYF.

This chain connects TRBV2 to TRBJ2-1; 8 bases are a match to TRBD2. Germline values: CDR1 SNHLY, CDR2 FYNNEI. Trimming took 6 bases from V and 3 from J; bases not matched to a gene: 7. CDR3 length: 15 residues. The CDR3 reads CASRIGLANYNEQFF. The CDR3 coding sequence is TGTGCCAGCAGAATAGGACTAGCTAACTACAATGAGCAGTTCTTC.

The genes are TRBV5-4 and TRBJ2-3; D remains ambiguous. The CDR3 has 14 residues. Trimming removed 4 bases at V and 2 bases at J, with 11 bases between. Per germline, CDR1 SGHNT and CDR2 YYREEE (reference sequence). CDR3 coding DNA: TGTGCCAGCAGCCCGAGTGCCAACACAGATACGCAGTATTTT. This translates into CASSPSANTDTQYF.

The chain has TRBV7-9 and TRBJ2-1; 11 bases match TRBD2. This CDR3 is 18 amino acids long. With 2 bases clipped from V and 5 bases from J, the junction kept 11 bases outside the gene matches. Per germline, CDR1 SEHNR and CDR2 FQNEAQ (reference sequence). The CDR3 sequence is CASSLPHRLAGLHNEQFF. For the CDR3, the DNA is TGTGCCAGCAGCTTACCCCACCGACTAGCGGGACTCCACAATGAGCAGTTCTTC.

J is TRBJ2-1 and V is TRBV19, with TRBD2 matching 9 bases. The trim removed 2 bases at V and 9 bases at J, leaving 8 bases unmatched. CDR1 LNHDA and CDR2 SQIVND come from the germline V gene (reference sequence). The CDR3 has 15 amino acids. CDR3 region: CASSIYAASGIEQFF. In nucleotides, the CDR3 is TGTGCCAGTAGTATATACGCGGCTAGCGGGATTGAGCAGTTCTTC.

There are a few counts of this clone. The genes are TRBV5-8 and TRBJ2-7, with TRBD1 matching 9 bases. Germline V lookup: CDR1 SGHTS, CDR2 YDEGEE. This CDR3 has 15 amino acids. V lost 4 bases and J lost 3; bases outside the gene matches: 8. The CDR3 sequence is CASSKTGGSLYEQYF. DNA for the CDR3: TGTGCCAGCAGCAAGACAGGGGGGTCCCTCTACGAGCAGTACTTC.

The chain combines TRBV18 with TRBJ1-1, with 9 nucleotides matching TRBD1. Looked up from germline, CDR1 is KGHSH and CDR2 is LQKENI. V lost 3 bases to trimming and J lost 1 base; unmatched junction nucleotides: 12. This CDR3 comprises 18 residues. CDR3 nucleotides: TGTGCCAGCTCACCTTTTACAGGGGGCGTTACAAGGAACACTGAAGCTTTCTTT. It is translated as CASSPFTGGVTRNTEAFF. Filled out from reference TRBV18 and TRBJ1-1, the complete variable domain reads NAGVMQNPRHLVRRRGQEARLRCSPMKGHSHVYWYRQLPEEGLKFMVYLQKENIIDESGMPKERFSAEFPKEGPSILRIQQVVRGDSAAYFCASSPFTGGVTRNTEAFFGQGTRLTVV.

This rearrangement joins TRBV7-2 to TRBJ2-2; a weak D match, TRBD1 (6 bases). The germline V and J ends were trimmed by 0 bases and 6 bases, with 11 bases remaining between them. CDR1 is SGHTA and CDR2 is FQGNSA in the germline V gene. The CDR3 contains 15 residues. As DNA, the CDR3 is TGTGCCAGCAGCTTAGCCCTGTCAGGGGCCGGGGAGCTGTTTTTT. It is translated as CASSLALSGAGELFF.

The rearrangement uses TRBV11-3 and TRBJ1-1; TRBD1 matches 7 bases. The CDR3 runs to 14 residues. Germline V CDR1 and CDR2: SGHNT, YENEEA. V lost 5 bases, J lost 3 bases, and 6 bases stayed unmatched. The CDR3 reads CASSPRDSHTEAFF. CDR3 DNA sequence: TGTGCCAGCAGCCCCCGGGACAGTCACACTGAAGCTTTCTTT.

The chain combines TRBV2 with TRBJ2-1, with 9 bases that match TRBD1. Losses at the gene ends were 6 bases for V and 5 bases for J; bases not matched to a gene: 11. The CDR3 contains 16 residues. In germline, CDR1 is SNHLY, CDR2 FYNNEI. DNA of the CDR3: TGTGCCAGCAGCCCCTGGGACAGGGCGCTCCACAATGAGCAGTTCTTC. Translation: CASSPWDRALHNEQFF.

This clone was observed a single time. CDR3 DNA sequence: TGTGCCAGTAGTAGCGGGAGGGGTAATGAGCAGTTCTTC. Amino acids: CASSSGRGNEQFF. The V gene is TRBV19, the J gene TRBJ2-1; 9 nucleotides align to TRBD2. This CDR3 has 13 residues. J gave up 7 bases and V 4 bases, and 2 bases lay outside the gene matches. Germline assignment: CDR1 LNHDA and CDR2 SQIVND (reference sequence).

The chain recombines TRBV9 with TRBJ1-2; D is possibly TRBD1 (6 bases). V dropped 2 bases and J dropped 4 bases, with 15 bases sitting between them. This CDR3 contains 15 residues. Germline CDR1 reads SGDLS; CDR2 reads YYNGEE. CDR3 in DNA: TGTGCCAGCAGCGTGTCGGACAGTAGAACCTATGGCTACACCTTC. Translated: CASSVSDSRTYGYTF.

The J gene is TRBJ1-6, the V gene TRBV9; possible D gene TRBD1, 5 bases. Trimming pared 2 bases from V and 7 bases from J, leaving 13 bases between. The CDR3 contains 15 residues. From germline, CDR1 is SGDLS and CDR2 YYNGEE. The CDR3 DNA is TGTGCCAGCAGCGTGGAGGGGCTTACAAATTCACCCCTCCACTTT. Its translation is CASSVEGLTNSPLHF.

Only one count was recorded for this clone. Other DNA sequences in this specimen translate into the identical CDR3. The chain uses TRBV29-1 and TRBJ1-1; TRBD1 might be the D (6 bases). CDR1 is SQVTM, CDR2 ANQGSEA, per germline. The CDR3 has 11 residues. The CDR3 is CSVRGGTEAFF. Here the CDR3 DNA reads TGCAGTGTACGAGGGGGCACTGAAGCTTTCTTT.

CDR3 sequence reads: CASSSWRGGLGQGTYEQYF. CDR3 nucleotides: TGTGCCAGCAGCTCGTGGAGGGGGGGGCTTGGCCAAGGTACCTACGAGCAGTACTTC. The V call is TRBV7-2, the J call TRBJ2-7, with TRBD2 as a possible D gene (7 bases). CDR3 length equals 19 residues. Trimming shortened V by 4 bases and J by 2 bases, and 27 bases separated the two germline ends. Looked up from germline, CDR1 is SGHTA and CDR2 is FQGNSA.

This sequence joins TRBV3-1 (or the pseudogene TRBV3-2) and TRBJ1-2; D is undetermined. V shed 1 base and J shed 1 base, with 4 bases lying between them. The CDR3 has 13 amino acids. Germline V lookup: CDR1 LGHDT, CDR2 YNNKEL (reference sequence). The CDR3 nucleotides are TGTGCCAGCAGCCAAGGCAGTAACTATGGCTACACCTTC. Its translation: CASSQGSNYGYTF.